The 10 T cell receptor beta chains reported below all come from one sample, sequenced in a study of technical replicates of blood from a few donors. Profiled with immunoSEQ multiplex PCR; TCRdb holds only in-frame clones, not every one. The sample includes roughly 60,000 clones, 70% to 90% of them seen just once. Sequenced: PBMCs. Receptors were obtained from a human donor in good health. Some clones in this sample may be carry-over from other donors' samples.

This chain connects TRBV10-3 to TRBJ2-5, with 9 nucleotides matching TRBD1. This CDR3 is built from 13 residues. The germline V gene has CDR1 ENHRY and CDR2 SYGVKD. The V and J ends lost 10 bases and 4 bases, in that order; junction bases with no gene match: 7. This chain's CDR3 is CATLGQGRETQYF. The CDR3 DNA follows: TGTGCCACCTTGGGACAGGGACGAGAGACCCAGTACTTC.

V is TRBV5-1 and J is TRBJ1-1, with D uncertain. The CDR3 covers 12 residues. CDR1 SGHRS and CDR2 YFSETQ come from the germline V gene. V was trimmed by 4 bases and J by 10 bases, leaving 14 bases between them. Here the CDR3 reads CASSPEGGAAFF. CDR3 nucleotides: TGCGCCAGCAGCCCCGAGGGTGGCGCAGCTTTCTTT.

The chain combines TRBV7-6 with TRBJ1-2; 11 bases line up with TRBD1. V shed 5 bases and J 6 bases; nucleotides not matched to a gene: 14. Germline-derived CDR1 and CDR2 are SGHVS and FNYEAQ. This CDR3 contains 17 residues. The CDR3 DNA reads as TGTGCCAGCAGCCCGCTTGGGCGGACAGGGGGCTTTCATGGCTACACCTTC. This encodes CASSPLGRTGGFHGYTF.

The chain joins TRBV4-1 to TRBJ2-7; 13 bases map to TRBD2. V dropped 1 base and J dropped 0; count of bases not matched to a gene: 12. Germline assignment: CDR1 MGHRA and CDR2 YSYEKL. CDR3 length equals 20 residues. The CDR3 sequence: CASSQVIPGLAGAPSYEQYF. The CDR3 DNA reads TGCGCCAGCAGCCAAGTAATTCCAGGACTAGCGGGGGCTCCCTCCTACGAGCAGTACTTC.

The J gene is TRBJ1-2, the V gene TRBV18; 7 bases line up with TRBD1. With V trimmed by 6 bases and J by 1 base, 2 bases remained unmatched. CDR1 is KGHSH and CDR2 is LQKENI in the germline V gene. The CDR3 has 13 amino acids. CDR3 residues: CASSAGGNYGYTF. The CDR3 DNA sequence: TGTGCCAGCTCGGCAGGGGGTAACTATGGCTACACCTTC.

V gene TRBV9 combines with J gene TRBJ1-5, with D hard to call. Germline CDR1 reads SGDLS; CDR2 reads YYNGEE. The CDR3 totals 15 residues. V was pared by 0 bases and J by 6 bases, with 13 bases between. CDR3 amino acids: CASSVDGFSGQPQHF. The CDR3 region has the DNA TGTGCCAGCAGCGTAGACGGGTTTAGCGGTCAGCCCCAGCATTTT.

The chain links TRBV7-8 to TRBJ1-5, with D possibly matching TRBD1 (5 bases). The CDR3 has 13 residues. Germline V gives CDR1 SGHVS, CDR2 FQNEAQ. The germline V and J ends were trimmed by 2 bases and 4 bases, with 6 bases remaining between them. The CDR3 region has the DNA TGTGCCAGCAGCTTATCAGGGAATCAGCCCCAGCATTTT. Its translation: CASSLSGNQPQHF.

This chain links TRBV18 with TRBJ1-1; no clear D. Trimming removed 8 bases from V and 0 bases from J, with 7 bases in between. The CDR3 contains 12 residues. Germline V CDR1 and CDR2: KGHSH, LQKENI. CDR3 amino acids: CASLNLNTEAFF. The CDR3 nucleotides are TGTGCCAGCCTTAACTTGAACACTGAAGCTTTCTTT.

In its sample, this clone was seen once. The genes are TRBV5-8 and TRBJ2-5; 14 bases are a match to TRBD2. Germline V gives CDR1 SGHTS, CDR2 YDEGEE. V gave up 4 bases and J gave up 5 bases; unmatched junction bases: 7. The CDR3 is 16 amino acids. CDR3 in DNA: TGTGCCAGCAGCCGGACTAGCGGGAGGAGTTGGGAGACCCAGTACTTC. Encoded protein: CASSRTSGRSWETQYF.

The chain carries TRBV7-2 and TRBJ2-2; 8 bases align to TRBD2. The germline CDR1 and CDR2 sequences are SGHTA and FQGNSA. The V gene end was trimmed by 6 bases and the J gene end by 6 bases; junction bases not matched to a gene: 18. This CDR3 contains 18 residues. CDR3 in amino acids: CASRRGGAGGSGAGELFF. The CDR3 DNA is TGTGCCAGCAGGCGAGGCGGGGCGGGAGGCTCAGGTGCCGGGGAGCTGTTTTTT.